Shown below are 14 T cell receptor beta chains from a single sample sequenced in a study of Ad26.COV2.S vaccination and SARS-CoV-2 variants. Treatment specified: over 15 received Ad26.COV2.S at low or high dose, single or two shots; about 5 received placebo; per-sample allocation not given. Following the first vaccine or placebo injection, samples were taken on day 63. Repertoires were generated with immunoSEQ multiplex PCR, while TCRdb's copy carries only in-frame clones and drops some. Of over 400,000 clones detected, around 92% appear once; the ten largest clones hold around 1.7%. This specimen was peripheral blood, taken in a trial of Ad26.COV2.S vaccine versus placebo. These receptors came from a person aged 18-60 years who received the Ad26.COV2.S COVID-19 vaccine or a placebo.

In this sample, this clone turned up once. The chain is built from TRBV6-5 and TRBJ1-5; D is unclear. The CDR3 runs 14 residues. Trimming stripped 0 bases from V and 5 bases from J, with 8 bases between. Germline CDR1 MNHEY, CDR2 SVGAGI. For the CDR3, the DNA is TGTGCCAGCAGTTACTCTGGGGTCCATCAGCCCCAGCATTTT. Protein: CASSYSGVHQPQHF.

J is TRBJ2-6 and V is TRBV2; D uncertain. V lost 5 bases, J lost 0 bases, and 2 bases lay in between. CDR3 length: 13 amino acids. Germline CDR1 is SNHLY and CDR2 is FYNNEI. CDR3 region: CASSYSGANVLTF. DNA of the CDR3: TGTGCCAGCAGTTACTCTGGGGCCAACGTCCTGACTTTC.

This clone was counted a single time. The J gene is TRBJ1-4, the V gene TRBV30; perhaps TRBD1 as D (5 bases). CDR3 length: 16 residues. The germline gives CDR1 GTSNPN, CDR2 SVGIG (reference sequence). Trimming pared 2 bases from V and 4 bases from J, leaving 17 bases between. DNA of the CDR3: TGTGCCTGGAGTCCGACCTCGGGACGGATTAATGAAAAACTGTTTTTT. Its translation is CAWSPTSGRINEKLFF.

The chain carries TRBV4-3 and TRBJ2-1; TRBD1 might be the D (5 bases). In germline, CDR1 is LGHNA, CDR2 YSLEER. Trimming removed 4 bases at V and 3 bases at J, with 13 bases between. The CDR3 extends over 15 amino acids. CDR3 amino acids: CASSPRDRIYNEQFF. DNA for the CDR3: TGCGCCAGCAGCCCCAGGGATAGGATCTACAATGAGCAGTTCTTC.

This chain uses TRBV7-2 with TRBJ1-1; 8 bases map to TRBD1. The CDR3 is 15 residues long. Germline trimming cut 4 bases from V and 4 bases from J; bases unmatched to any gene: 8. CDR1 and CDR2 from the germline V gene are SGHTA and FQGNSA. The CDR3 DNA sequence: TGTGCCAGCAGCTCTCACAGGACAGGGACCACTGAAGCTTTCTTT. Protein sequence: CASSSHRTGTTEAFF.

The chain is built from TRBV6-2 or TRBV6-3 and TRBJ2-7; the D is unclear. In germline, CDR1 is MNHEY, CDR2 SVGEGT. The CDR3 has 18 amino acids. Trimming took 1 base from V and 0 from J, leaving 19 bases between them. The chain's CDR3 is CASSYLWGGVRSSYEQYF. In nucleotides, the CDR3 is TGTGCCAGCAGTTACTTGTGGGGTGGAGTCCGGAGCTCCTACGAGCAGTACTTC.

CDR3 residues: CASSKDGTGGEKLFF. In DNA, the CDR3 is TGCGCCAGCAGCAAGGACGGGACAGGGGGCGAAAAACTGTTTTTT. The chain is built from TRBV5-1 and TRBJ1-4; 12 bases match TRBD1. The V and J ends lost 4 bases and 8 bases, in that order; junction bases with no gene match: 6. Germline V gene data show CDR1 as SGHRS and CDR2 as YFSETQ. The CDR3 covers 15 residues.

The chain recombines TRBV6-6 with TRBJ1-1, with D possibly being TRBD1 (6 bases). The V and J ends lost 4 bases and 3 bases respectively, with 15 bases between them. Germline loops: CDR1 MNHNY, CDR2 SVGAGI (reference sequence). The CDR3 is 15 residues long. CDR3 nucleotide sequence: TGTGCCAGCAGTTCTAAACAGGGAGTGGACACTGAAGCTTTCTTT. The encoded protein is CASSSKQGVDTEAFF.

The rearrangement links TRBV19 to TRBJ2-7; 8 bases line up with TRBD1. The germline gives CDR1 LNHDA, CDR2 SQIVND (reference sequence). The V gene end was trimmed by 4 bases and the J gene end by 6 bases; junction bases not matched to a gene: 2. This CDR3 has 12 amino acids. The CDR3 bases are TGTGCCAGTAGTAGACAGGGGAGCGAGCAGTACTTC. It codes for CASSRQGSEQYF.

The chain carries TRBV19 and TRBJ2-1; D call uncertain. Per germline, CDR1 LNHDA and CDR2 SQIVND (reference sequence). The CDR3 is made up of 14 amino acids. V was pared by 6 bases and J by 1 base, with 10 bases between. Here the CDR3 DNA reads TGTGCCAGTAGGGACCAGAATTCCTACAATGAGCAGTTCTTC. Its protein is CASRDQNSYNEQFF.

The CDR3 protein is CASSLDRVYGYTF. Here the CDR3 DNA reads TGTGCCAGCAGCTTGGATAGGGTCTATGGCTACACCTTC. This chain connects TRBV5-6 to TRBJ1-2; D not resolved. The CDR3 extends over 13 amino acids. V lost 0 bases and J lost 4, with 7 bases in between. Germline CDR1 and CDR2: SGHDT and YYEEEE.

The count of this clone is one. This chain connects TRBV7-8 to TRBJ2-5; D is possibly TRBD1 (5 bases). The germline V gene has CDR1 SGHVS and CDR2 FQNEAQ. V was trimmed by 3 bases and J by 5 bases, leaving 22 bases between them. The CDR3 loop spans 17 amino acids. CDR3 sequence: CASSFVVLQERWETQYF. DNA of the CDR3: TGTGCCAGCAGCTTCGTCGTTTTACAGGAGAGGTGGGAGACCCAGTACTTC.

The CDR3 sequence: CASSFYGTSGGEQFF. CDR3 bases: TGTGCCAGCAGCTTTTACGGGACTAGCGGGGGAGAGCAGTTCTTC. The chain recombines TRBV11-2 with TRBJ2-1; 14 nucleotides agree with TRBD2. The germline V gene has CDR1 SGHAT and CDR2 FQNNGV. Germline trimming cut 3 bases from V and 10 bases from J; bases unmatched to any gene: 5. The CDR3 length is 15 residues.

The V call is TRBV28, the J call TRBJ2-7; D remains ambiguous. Between the trimmed V and J ends, which lost 1 base and 9 bases, there was a span of 7 bases. CDR3 size: 11 residues. Germline loops: CDR1 MDHEN, CDR2 SYDVKM. This CDR3 is CASSLSARQYF. The DNA of the CDR3 is TGTGCCAGCAGTTTATCGGCTCGGCAGTACTTC.